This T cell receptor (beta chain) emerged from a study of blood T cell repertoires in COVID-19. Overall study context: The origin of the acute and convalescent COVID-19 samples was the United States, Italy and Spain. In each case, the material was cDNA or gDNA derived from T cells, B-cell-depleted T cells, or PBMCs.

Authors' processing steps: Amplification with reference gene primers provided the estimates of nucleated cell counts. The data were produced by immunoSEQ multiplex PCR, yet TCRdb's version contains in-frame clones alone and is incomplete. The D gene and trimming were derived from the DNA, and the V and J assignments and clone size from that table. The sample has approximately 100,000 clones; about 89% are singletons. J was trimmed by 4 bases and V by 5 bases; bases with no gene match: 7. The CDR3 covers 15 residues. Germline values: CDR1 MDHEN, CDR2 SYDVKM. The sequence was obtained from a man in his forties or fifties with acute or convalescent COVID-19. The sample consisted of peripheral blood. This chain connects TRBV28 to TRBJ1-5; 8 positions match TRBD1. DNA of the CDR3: TGTGCCAGCAGTGCCGGGACAGGACCTAATCAGCCCCAGCATTTT. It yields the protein CASSAGTGPNQPQHF.